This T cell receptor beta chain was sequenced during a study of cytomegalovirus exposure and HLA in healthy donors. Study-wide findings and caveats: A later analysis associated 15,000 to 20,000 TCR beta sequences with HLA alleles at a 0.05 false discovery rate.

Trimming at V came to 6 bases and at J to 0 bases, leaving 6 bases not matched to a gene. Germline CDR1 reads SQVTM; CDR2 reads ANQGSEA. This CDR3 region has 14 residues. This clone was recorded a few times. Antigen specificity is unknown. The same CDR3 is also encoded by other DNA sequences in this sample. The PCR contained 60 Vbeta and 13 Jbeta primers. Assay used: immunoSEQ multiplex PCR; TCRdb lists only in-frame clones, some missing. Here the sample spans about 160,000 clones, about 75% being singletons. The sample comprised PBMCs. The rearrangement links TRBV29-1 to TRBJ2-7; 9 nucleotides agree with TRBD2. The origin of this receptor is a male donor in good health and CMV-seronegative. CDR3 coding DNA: TGCAGCGTCAAGACTAGCGGAAGCTCCTACGAGCAGTACTTC. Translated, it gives CSVKTSGSSYEQYF.